What follows are 17 T cell receptor beta chains derived from one specimen sequenced in a study of neurological immune-mediated disorders. MiXCR, applied by TCRdb to the 5' RACE reads, yields one record per CDR3 protein. The repertoire holds approximately 77,000 distinct CDR3 sequences, with 9.4% as singletons. Sequencing was done on a sample of PBMCs. Every receptor here comes from a man over 45 in good health.

The sample holds many counts of this clonotype. V gene TRBV7-8 combines with J gene TRBJ2-1, with TRBD2 identical over 9 bases. The germline CDR1 and CDR2 sequences are SGHVS and FQNEAQ. J gave up 0 bases and V 8 bases, and 8 bases lay outside the gene matches. The CDR3 totals 16 residues. CDR3 protein: CASRASGINSYNEQFF. The CDR3 DNA sequence: TGTGCCAGCCGGGCTAGCGGGATAAACTCCTACAATGAGCAGTTCTTC.

This chain connects TRBV6-1 to TRBJ2-5, with 9 bases that match TRBD2. The ends lost 7 bases at V and 3 bases at J; junction bases unmatched: 6. The germline CDR1 and CDR2 sequences are MNHNS and SASEGT. This CDR3 is built from 14 residues. The CDR3, as DNA: TGTGCCAGCAACCTAGCGGGGCCCGAAGAGACCCAGTACTTC. Translated, it gives CASNLAGPEETQYF.

This clonotype was seen many times. This rearrangement joins TRBV3-1 to TRBJ2-3; tentatively, D is TRBD2 (6 bases). Germline V gene sequence: CDR1 LGHDT, CDR2 YNNKEL (reference sequence). This CDR3 comprises 16 residues. Trimming cost V 5 bases and J 2 bases, with 17 bases left between them. CDR3 loop: CASSTDGSGYTDTQYF. DNA for the CDR3: TGTGCCAGCAGCACAGACGGTAGCGGCTACACAGATACGCAGTATTTT.

There are many counts of this clonotype. This chain joins TRBV11-2 and TRBJ2-5; 11 nucleotides line up with TRBD2. Trimming cost V 3 bases and J 2 bases; bases outside gene matches: 5. CDR3 length equals 16 residues. Per the germline V gene, CDR1 is SGHAT and CDR2 is FQNNGV. CDR3 DNA sequence: TGTGCCAGCAGCTTGTTAGGGACTAGCGGTCAAGAGACCCAGTACTTC. Translating it yields CASSLLGTSGQETQYF.

This clonotype was detected many times. The rearrangement links TRBV7-3 to TRBJ2-2; perhaps TRBD2 as D (6 bases). CDR3 length: 13 amino acids. Germline CDR1 SGHTA, CDR2 FQGTGA. Trimming stripped 4 bases from V and 4 bases from J, with 7 bases between. Here the CDR3 DNA reads TGTGCCAGCAGCTCGCGGGGCACCGGGGAGCTGTTTTTT. As protein: CASSSRGTGELFF.

This clonotype appeared many times. The chain recombines TRBV7-2 with TRBJ2-7, with a tentative D call TRBD1 (6 bases). The CDR3 has 15 residues. Trimming cost V 5 bases and J 4 bases, with 18 bases left between them. CDR1 and CDR2 from the germline V gene are SGHTA and FQGNSA. For the CDR3, the DNA is TGTGCCAGCAGCCCAATTCCGGGACAATCGTACGAGCAGTACTTC. Its translation: CASSPIPGQSYEQYF.

At least ten counts were recorded for this clonotype. The chain employs TRBV27 and TRBJ1-2, with D unclear. The germline V gene has CDR1 MNHEY and CDR2 SMNVEV (reference sequence). The CDR3 contains 14 residues. Trimming left V 1 base short and J 2 bases short, with 8 bases between. The CDR3 DNA sequence: TGTGCCAGCAGTTTATACCCCTCGAACTATGGCTACACCTTC. Protein sequence: CASSLYPSNYGYTF.

This clonotype was recorded at least ten times. This chain joins TRBV4-3 and TRBJ2-4; maybe TRBD1 (6 bases). CDR1 is LGHNA and CDR2 is YSLEER in the germline V gene. There are 13 residues in the CDR3. V shed 0 bases and J shed 13 bases, with 13 bases lying between them. The chain's CDR3 is CASSQEWGQGQYF. As DNA, the CDR3 is TGCGCCAGCAGCCAAGAATGGGGGCAGGGGCAGTACTTC.

This clonotype was found many times. The chain links TRBV5-5 to TRBJ2-7; 8 nucleotides match TRBD1. Germline CDR1 reads SGHKS; CDR2 reads YYEKEE (reference sequence). The CDR3 loop spans 16 amino acids. With V trimmed by 3 bases and J by 4 bases, 12 bases remained unmatched. The CDR3 DNA reads as TGTGCCAGCAGCTCATCCCTTGGGACAGGATCGTACGAGCAGTACTTC. Translation gives CASSSSLGTGSYEQYF.

Ten or more counts support this clonotype. This rearrangement joins TRBV29-1 to TRBJ2-2; tentatively, D is TRBD2 (7 bases). CDR1 is SQVTM and CDR2 is ANQGSEA in the germline V gene. The CDR3 covers 14 residues. V was pared by 7 bases and J by 0 bases, with 12 bases between. Here the CDR3 reads CSAGGLANTGELFF. Written as DNA, the CDR3 is TGCAGCGCCGGGGGGCTAGCGAACACCGGGGAGCTGTTTTTT.

This clonotype was counted ten times or more. V gene TRBV15 combines with J gene TRBJ2-1, with 10 bases aligning to TRBD2. The CDR3 sequence is 17 residues long. CDR1 LNHNV and CDR2 YYDKDF come from the germline V gene (reference sequence). V dropped 0 bases and J dropped 4; count of bases not matched to a gene: 6. The CDR3 reads CATSRDKLAGAYNEQFF. The CDR3 region has the DNA TGTGCCACCAGCAGAGATAAGCTAGCGGGAGCTTACAATGAGCAGTTCTTC.

The sample holds many counts of this clonotype. In DNA, the CDR3 is TGTGCCAGCAGCCTCCCCCAGGCTGGGGCCAACGTCCTGACTTTC. Protein sequence: CASSLPQAGANVLTF. The gene calls are TRBV5-5 and TRBJ2-6, with D unresolved. The CDR3 runs to 15 residues. The V gene lost 4 bases and the J gene lost 2 bases, with 10 bases spanning the gap. Germline CDR1 reads SGHKS; CDR2 reads YYEKEE (reference sequence). The full variable domain, rest sourced from reference TRBV5-5 and TRBJ2-6, is DAGVTQSPTHLIKTRGQQVTLRCSPISGHKSVSWYQQVLGQGPQFIFQYYEKEERGRGNFPDRFSARQFPNYSSELNVNALLLGDSALYLCASSLPQAGANVLTFGAGSRLTVL.

This clonotype was counted ten times or more. The chain has TRBV10-3 and TRBJ2-1; D ambiguous. Germline lookup yields CDR1 ENHRY and CDR2 SYGVKD. Trimming took off 0 bases at V and 6 bases at J, with 9 bases between the two ends. The CDR3 totals 14 residues. The CDR3 is CAISESGSVNEQFF. The CDR3 DNA reads as TGTGCCATCAGTGAGTCGGGCTCCGTCAATGAGCAGTTCTTC.

At least ten counts were recorded for this clonotype. The V and J genes are TRBV6-5 and TRBJ1-1; tentative D call: TRBD1 (6 bases). The V gene's germline CDR1 is MNHEY and CDR2 SVGAGI. The CDR3 is made up of 18 amino acids. Trimming removed 1 base at V and 0 bases at J, with 18 bases between. CDR3 residues: CASSYYGPKGTLNTEAFF. In nucleotides, the CDR3 is TGTGCCAGCAGTTACTACGGTCCTAAAGGGACACTGAACACTGAAGCTTTCTTT.

This clonotype was seen at least ten times. The genes are TRBV7-2 and TRBJ1-5, with D possibly being TRBD1 (5 bases). Germline CDR1 and CDR2: SGHTA and FQGNSA. The V gene lost 4 bases and the J gene lost 2 bases, with 9 bases spanning the gap. The CDR3 runs 14 residues. CDR3 nucleotides: TGTGCCAGCAGCTCAGGGACGGGCAATCAGCCCCAGCATTTT. It encodes CASSSGTGNQPQHF. The full variable domain, rest sourced from reference TRBV7-2 and TRBJ1-5, is GAGVSQSPSNKVTEKGKDVELRCDPISGHTALYWYRQSLGQGLEFLIYFQGNSAPDKSGLPSDRFSAERTGGSVSTLTIQRTQQEDSAVYLCASSSGTGNQPQHFGDGTRLSIL.

This clonotype was detected many times. J is TRBJ2-5 and V is TRBV5-1; D possibly matches TRBD1 or TRBD2 (5 bases each). This CDR3 has 15 residues. From germline, CDR1 is SGHRS and CDR2 YFSETQ. Trimming removed 5 bases from V and 5 bases from J, with 19 bases in between. CDR3 in DNA: TGCGCCAGCAGGACCCAGACCCTGGGGGTGGAGACCCAGTACTTC. Its translation: CASRTQTLGVETQYF.

Only one count was recorded for this clonotype. A much larger clone lies a single base off, so this may be a read error. The chain couples TRBV29-1 to TRBJ1-2; the D gene is possibly TRBD1 (5 bases). V lost 0 bases and J lost 9, with 11 bases in between. Germline V gene sequence: CDR1 SQVTM, CDR2 ANQGSEA. The CDR3 consists of 12 residues. The chain's CDR3 is CSVEDFGGCYTF. As DNA, the CDR3 is TGCAGCGTTGAAGATTTCGGGGGGTGCTACACCTTC.